Described below is a single T cell receptor (beta chain) sequence and its context. Its antigen is as yet unknown. V was pared by 3 bases and J by 7 bases, with 16 bases between. The CDR3 totals 14 residues. Germline assignment: CDR1 SGHTS and CDR2 YDEGEE. The data stem from a study of T cells in Graves' hyperthyroidism and ophthalmopathy. Template material for amplifying TCR beta CDR3 regions consisted of RNA transcripts. Using the HTBI primer set, a first-round RT-PCR was run on the TCR CDR3. TCRdb used MiXCR to reprocess the multiplex PCR reads, holding one entry per CDR3 protein. The repertoire has 600,000 or so distinct CDR3 sequences, about 45% of them found once; the top ten carry 8.2%. Study conclusions and caveats: Most thyroid clonotypes expanded above 0.001 were also detected in blood. Model-based prediction identified ophthalmopathy a median 6.5 months prior to its onset.

The sample taken for sequencing was peripheral blood or thyroid tissue (not recorded which). The V and J genes are TRBV5-8 and TRBJ2-5; D uncertain. This clonotype was obtained from a woman aged 18-29 years with Graves' hyperthyroidism. CDR3 amino acids: CASSSPMEVRTQYF. DNA for the CDR3: TGTGCCAGCAGCTCCCCGATGGAAGTTAGGACCCAGTACTTC.